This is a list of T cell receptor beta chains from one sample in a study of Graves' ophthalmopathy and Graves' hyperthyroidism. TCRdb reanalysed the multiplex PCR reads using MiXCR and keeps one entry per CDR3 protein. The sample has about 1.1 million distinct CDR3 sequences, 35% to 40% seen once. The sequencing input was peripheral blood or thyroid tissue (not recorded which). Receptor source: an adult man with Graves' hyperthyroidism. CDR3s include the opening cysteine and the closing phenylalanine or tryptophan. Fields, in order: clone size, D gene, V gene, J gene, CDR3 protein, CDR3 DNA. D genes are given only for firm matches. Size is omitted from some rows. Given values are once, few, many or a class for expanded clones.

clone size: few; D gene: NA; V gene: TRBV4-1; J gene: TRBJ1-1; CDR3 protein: CASSQDVGANTEAFF; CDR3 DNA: TGCGCCAGCAGCCAAGATGTAGGGGCGAACACTGAAGCTTTCTTT
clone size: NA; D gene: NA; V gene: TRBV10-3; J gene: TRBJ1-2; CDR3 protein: CAIMEGNGYTF; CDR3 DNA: TGTGCCATCATGGAAGGGAATGGCTACACCTTC
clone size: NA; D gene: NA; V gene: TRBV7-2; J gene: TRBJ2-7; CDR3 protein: CASSYPGQIYEQYF; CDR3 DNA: TGTGCCAGCAGCTATCCGGGACAAATTTACGAGCAGTACTTC
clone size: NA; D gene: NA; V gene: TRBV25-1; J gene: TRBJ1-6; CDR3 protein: CASSFIGLGSPLHF; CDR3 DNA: TGTGCCAGCAGTTTTATAGGGTTGGGGTCACCCCTCCACTTT
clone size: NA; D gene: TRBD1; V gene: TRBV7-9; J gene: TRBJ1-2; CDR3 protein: CVSSSGQTAGVYGYTF; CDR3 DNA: TGTGTCAGCAGCTCGGGACAGACAGCGGGGGTCTATGGCTACACCTTC
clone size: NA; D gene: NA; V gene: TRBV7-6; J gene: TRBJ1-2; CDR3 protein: CARSLVAYGYTF; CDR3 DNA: TGTGCCCGCAGCCTGGTGGCCTATGGCTACACCTTC
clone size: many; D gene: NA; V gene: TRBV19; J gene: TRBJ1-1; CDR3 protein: CATLPRVGITEAFF; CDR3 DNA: TGTGCCACCCTTCCGAGGGTTGGCATCACTGAAGCTTTCTTT
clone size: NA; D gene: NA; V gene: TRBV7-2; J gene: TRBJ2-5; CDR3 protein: CASSPGLNQPQYF; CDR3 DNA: TGTGCCAGCAGCCCGGGCCTGAATCAGCCCCAGTACTTC
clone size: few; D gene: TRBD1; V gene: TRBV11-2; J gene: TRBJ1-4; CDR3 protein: CASSLRDRVNEKLFF; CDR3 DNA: TGTGCCAGCAGCTTGCGGGACAGGGTAAATGAAAAACTGTTTTTT
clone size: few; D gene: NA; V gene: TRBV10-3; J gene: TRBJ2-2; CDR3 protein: CAISQLGAGATGELFF; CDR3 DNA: TGTGCCATCAGTCAATTAGGGGCAGGGGCCACCGGGGAGCTGTTTTTT
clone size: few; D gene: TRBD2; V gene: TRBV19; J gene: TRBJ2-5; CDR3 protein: CASSDRVLAAQETQYF; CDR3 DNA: TGTGCCAGTAGCGATAGGGTCCTAGCGGCCCAAGAGACCCAGTACTTC
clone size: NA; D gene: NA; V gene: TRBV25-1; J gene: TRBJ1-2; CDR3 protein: CARVPRTDYGYTF; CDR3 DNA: TGTGCCAGAGTGCCCCGGACAGATTATGGCTACACCTTC
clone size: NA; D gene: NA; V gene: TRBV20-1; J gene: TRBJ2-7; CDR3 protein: CSASSLDGGHEQYF; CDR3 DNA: TGCAGTGCCAGCAGTTTGGACGGCGGGCACGAGCAGTACTTC
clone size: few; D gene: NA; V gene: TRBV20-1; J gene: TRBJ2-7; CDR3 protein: CSAREMVGQTYEQYF; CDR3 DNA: TGCAGTGCTAGAGAGATGGTGGGACAAACCTACGAGCAGTACTTC
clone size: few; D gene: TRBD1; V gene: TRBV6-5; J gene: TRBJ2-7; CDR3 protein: CASSYGTEKNEQYF; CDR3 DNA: TGTGCCAGCAGTTACGGGACAGAGAAAAACGAGCAGTACTTC
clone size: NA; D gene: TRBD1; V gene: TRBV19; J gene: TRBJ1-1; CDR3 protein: CASSPLDRTNTEAFF; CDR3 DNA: TGTGCCAGTAGCCCCCTGGACAGGACGAACACTGAAGCTTTCTTT
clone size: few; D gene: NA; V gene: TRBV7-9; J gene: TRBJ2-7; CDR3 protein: CASSRDTSGRSYEQYF; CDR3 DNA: TGTGCCAGCAGCCGAGATACGTCGGGTCGCTCCTACGAGCAGTACTTC
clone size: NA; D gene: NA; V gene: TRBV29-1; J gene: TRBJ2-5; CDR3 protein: CSVEERGTAKETQYF; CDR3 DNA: TGCAGCGTTGAAGAACGCGGGACAGCTAAAGAGACCCAGTACTTC
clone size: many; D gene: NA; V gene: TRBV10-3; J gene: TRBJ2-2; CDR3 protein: CAISESAGRELFF; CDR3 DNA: TGTGCCATCAGTGAATCTGCGGGAAGGGAGCTGTTTTTT
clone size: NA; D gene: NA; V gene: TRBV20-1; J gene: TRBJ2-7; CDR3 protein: CSDEGVFYEQYF; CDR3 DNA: TGCAGTGACGAGGGGGTCTTTTACGAGCAGTACTTC
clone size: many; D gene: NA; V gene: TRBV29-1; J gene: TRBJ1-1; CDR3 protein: CSVVTVRMNTEAFF; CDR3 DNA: TGCAGCGTTGTGACAGTCCGCATGAACACTGAAGCTTTCTTT
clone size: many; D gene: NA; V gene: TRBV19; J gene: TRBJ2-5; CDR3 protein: CASGDVGRGPQETQYF; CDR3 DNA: TGTGCCAGTGGTGATGTGGGCCGGGGACCCCAAGAGACCCAGTACTTC
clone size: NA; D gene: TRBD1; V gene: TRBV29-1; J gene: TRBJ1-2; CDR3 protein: CSTGGNGYTF; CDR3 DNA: TGCAGCACAGGGGGCAATGGCTACACCTTC
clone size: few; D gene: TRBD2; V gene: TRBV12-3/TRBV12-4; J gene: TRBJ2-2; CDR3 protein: CASRWLREGITGELFF; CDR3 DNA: TGTGCCAGCAGATGGCTGCGGGAGGGAATCACCGGGGAGCTGTTTTTT
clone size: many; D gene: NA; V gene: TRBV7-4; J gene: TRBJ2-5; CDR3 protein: CASSLGSQGTETQYF; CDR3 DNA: TGTGCCAGCAGCTTAGGATCACAGGGTACGGAGACCCAGTACTTC
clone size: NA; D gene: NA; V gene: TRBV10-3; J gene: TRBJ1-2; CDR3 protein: CAIRPGGNRWRGYTF; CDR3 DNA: TGTGCCATCAGGCCCGGAGGGAATCGATGGAGGGGCTACACCTTC
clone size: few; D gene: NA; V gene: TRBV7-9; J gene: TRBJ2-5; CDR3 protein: CASSSSRGGPNQETQYF; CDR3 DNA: TGTGCCAGCAGCTCCTCGCGGGGCGGGCCTAACCAAGAGACCCAGTACTTC
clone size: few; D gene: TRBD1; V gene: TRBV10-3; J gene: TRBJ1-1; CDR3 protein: CAIRPGQGAHTEAFF; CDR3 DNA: TGTGCCATCAGGCCGGGACAGGGGGCGCACACTGAAGCTTTCTTT
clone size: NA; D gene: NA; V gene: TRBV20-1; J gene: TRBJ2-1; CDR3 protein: CSAGRADEQFF; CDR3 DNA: TGCAGTGCTGGGCGAGCAGATGAGCAGTTCTTC
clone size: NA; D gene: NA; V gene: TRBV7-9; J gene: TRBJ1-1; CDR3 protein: CASITTNTEAFF; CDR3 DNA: TGTGCCAGCATCACGACAAACACTGAAGCTTTCTTT
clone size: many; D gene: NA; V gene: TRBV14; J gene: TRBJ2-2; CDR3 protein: CASSQDFYSGGELFF; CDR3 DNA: TGTGCCAGCAGCCAAGATTTCTACTCCGGCGGGGAGCTGTTTTTT
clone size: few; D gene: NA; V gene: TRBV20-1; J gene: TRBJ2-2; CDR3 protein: CSARTLRPPANTGELFF; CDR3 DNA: TGCAGTGCTAGAACTTTGCGACCACCCGCGAACACCGGGGAGCTGTTTTTT
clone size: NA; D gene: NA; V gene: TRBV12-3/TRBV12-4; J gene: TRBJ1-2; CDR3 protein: CASSPVSGTYGYTF; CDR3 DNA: TGTGCCAGCAGCCCCGTATCAGGGACCTATGGCTACACCTTC
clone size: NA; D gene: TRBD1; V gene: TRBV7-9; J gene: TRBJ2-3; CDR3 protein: CASSLSGQGSTDTQYF; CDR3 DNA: TGTGCCAGCAGCCTATCGGGACAGGGGAGCACAGATACGCAGTATTTT
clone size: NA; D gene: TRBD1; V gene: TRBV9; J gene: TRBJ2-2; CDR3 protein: CASSVDPGTAVF; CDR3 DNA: TGTGCCAGCAGCGTAGACCCAGGGACAGCTGTTTTT
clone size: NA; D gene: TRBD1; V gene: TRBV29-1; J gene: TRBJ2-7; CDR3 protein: CSARATGVTYEQYF; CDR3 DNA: TGCAGTGCTAGAGCGACAGGGGTTACCTACGAGCAGTACTTC
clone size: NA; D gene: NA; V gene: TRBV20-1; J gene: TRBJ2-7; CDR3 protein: CSFPGVEQYF; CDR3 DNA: TGCAGTTTCCCGGGGGTCGAGCAGTACTTC
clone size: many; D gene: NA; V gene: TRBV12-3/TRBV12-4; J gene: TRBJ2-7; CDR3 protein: CASSLDPRFYEQYF; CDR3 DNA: TGTGCCAGCAGTTTGGATCCGAGGTTCTACGAGCAGTACTTC
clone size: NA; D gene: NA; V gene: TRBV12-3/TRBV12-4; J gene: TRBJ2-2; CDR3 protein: CASSLSPSPLVAGELFF; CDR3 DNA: TGTGCCAGCAGTTTAAGTCCTTCGCCACTGGTGGCCGGGGAGCTGTTTTTT
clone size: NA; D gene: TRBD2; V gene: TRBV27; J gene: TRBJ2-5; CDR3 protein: CASSLSQQTLTGGEQYF; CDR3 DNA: TGTGCCAGCAGTTTATCACAACAAACCTTAACCGGGGGGGAGCAGTACTTC
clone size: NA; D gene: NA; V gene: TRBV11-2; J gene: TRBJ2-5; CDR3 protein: CASSLGAPPETQYF; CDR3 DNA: TGTGCCAGCAGCTTAGGGGCCCCCCCAGAGACCCAGTACTTC
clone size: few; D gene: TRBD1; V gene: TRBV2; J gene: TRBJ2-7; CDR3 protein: CASSSAGQGSYEQYF; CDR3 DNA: TGTGCCAGCAGTTCGGCGGGACAGGGGTCCTACGAGCAGTACTTC
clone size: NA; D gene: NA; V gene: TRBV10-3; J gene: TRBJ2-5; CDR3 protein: CASSLWGTQYF; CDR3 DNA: TGTGCCAGCAGTTTATGGGGGACCCAGTACTTC
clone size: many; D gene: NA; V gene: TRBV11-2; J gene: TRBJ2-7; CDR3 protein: CASSSDPAANFYEQYF; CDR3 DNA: TGTGCCAGCAGCTCGGACCCCGCGGCGAACTTCTACGAGCAGTACTTC
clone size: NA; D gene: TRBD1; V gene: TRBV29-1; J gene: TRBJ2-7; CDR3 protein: CSVAQTRGPYEQYF; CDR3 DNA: TGCAGCGTTGCGCAAACTAGGGGGCCCTACGAGCAGTACTTC